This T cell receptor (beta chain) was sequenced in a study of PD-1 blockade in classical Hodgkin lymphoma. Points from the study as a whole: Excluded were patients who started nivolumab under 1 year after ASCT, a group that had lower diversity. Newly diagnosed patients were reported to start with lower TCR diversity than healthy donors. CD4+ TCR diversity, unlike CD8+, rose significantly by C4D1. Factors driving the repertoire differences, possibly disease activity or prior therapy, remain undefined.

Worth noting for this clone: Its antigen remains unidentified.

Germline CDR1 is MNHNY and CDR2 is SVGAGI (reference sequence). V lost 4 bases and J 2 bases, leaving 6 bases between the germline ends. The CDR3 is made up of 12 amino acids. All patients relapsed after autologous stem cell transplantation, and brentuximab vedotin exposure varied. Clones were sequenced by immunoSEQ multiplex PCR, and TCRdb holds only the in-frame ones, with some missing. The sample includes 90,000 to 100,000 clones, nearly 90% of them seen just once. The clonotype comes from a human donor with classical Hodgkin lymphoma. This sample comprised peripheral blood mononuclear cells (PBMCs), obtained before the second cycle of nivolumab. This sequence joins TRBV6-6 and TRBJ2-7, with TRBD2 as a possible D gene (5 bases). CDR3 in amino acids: CASSSGAYEQYF. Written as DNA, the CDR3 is TGTGCCAGCAGTTCCGGGGCCTACGAGCAGTACTTC.